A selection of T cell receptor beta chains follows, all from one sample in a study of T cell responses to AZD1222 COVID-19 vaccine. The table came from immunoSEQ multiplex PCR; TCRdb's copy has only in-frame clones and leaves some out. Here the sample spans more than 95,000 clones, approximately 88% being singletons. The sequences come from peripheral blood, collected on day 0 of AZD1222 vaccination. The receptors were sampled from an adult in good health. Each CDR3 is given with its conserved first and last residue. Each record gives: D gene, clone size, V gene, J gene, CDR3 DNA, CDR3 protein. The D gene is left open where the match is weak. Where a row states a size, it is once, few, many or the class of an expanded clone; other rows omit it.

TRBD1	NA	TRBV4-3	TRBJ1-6	TGCGCCAGCAGCCTTTATTCAGGGGGTACCCTCCACTTT	CASSLYSGGTLHF
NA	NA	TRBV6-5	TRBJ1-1	TGTGCCAGCAGTTACTCTGGGGTCGAGCGGACTGAAGCTTTCTTT	CASSYSGVERTEAFF
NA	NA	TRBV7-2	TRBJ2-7	TGTGCCAGCAGCTTAGTAGGCCAGACCCTTTCCCACGAGCAGTACTTC	CASSLVGQTLSHEQYF
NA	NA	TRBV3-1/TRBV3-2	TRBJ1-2	TGTGCCAGCAGTTCGGCACATGGAACTGGAGGCTATGGCTACACCTTC	CASSSAHGTGGYGYTF
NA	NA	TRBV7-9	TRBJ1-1	TGTGCCAGCAGCTTAGGAGTGAAGGCCGGGAACACTGAAGCTTTCTTT	CASSLGVKAGNTEAFF
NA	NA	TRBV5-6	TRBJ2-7	TGTGCCAGCAGCTTCGGCAGCCTATATTCCTACGAGCAGTACTTC	CASSFGSLYSYEQYF
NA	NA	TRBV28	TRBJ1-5	TGTGCCAGCAGACCCCCCGGGGCCCTGGGGCCCCAGCATTTT	CASRPPGALGPQHF
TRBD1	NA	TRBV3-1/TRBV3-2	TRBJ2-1	TGTGCCAGCAGCCAATACAGGGGACCCAGTGCAGAGCAGTTCTTC	CASSQYRGPSAEQFF
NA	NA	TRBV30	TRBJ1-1	TGTGCCTGGAGTGTCGGGGGCGCCGGCACTGAAGCTTTCTTT	CAWSVGGAGTEAFF
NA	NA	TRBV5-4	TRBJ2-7	TGTGCCAGCAGCTTATACAGGGGAGGGGACTACGAGCAGTACTTC	CASSLYRGGDYEQYF
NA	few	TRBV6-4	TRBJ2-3	TGTGCCAGCAGTGACGGGGGGCCTGGGGATACGCAGTATTTT	CASSDGGPGDTQYF
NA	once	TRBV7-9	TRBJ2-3	TGTGCCAGCAGCTTACAGGGTTCCACAGATACGCAGTATTTT	CASSLQGSTDTQYF
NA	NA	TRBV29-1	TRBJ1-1	TGCAGCGTTGGGGTTGGGGGTGCATACACTGAAGCTTTCTTT	CSVGVGGAYTEAFF
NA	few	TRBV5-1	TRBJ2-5	TGCGCCAGCAGTACAATAACAGGGTTGGAGACCCAGTACTTC	CASSTITGLETQYF
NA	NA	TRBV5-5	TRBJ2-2	TGTGCCAGCAGCCCGCGCGGTGGGTTGGACACCGGGGAGCTGTTTTTT	CASSPRGGLDTGELFF
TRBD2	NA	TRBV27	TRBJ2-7	TGTGCCAGCAGAGCTAGCGGACGCTACGAGCAGTACTTC	CASRASGRYEQYF
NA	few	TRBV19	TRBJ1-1	TGTGCCAGTAACACGGACAGTAACACTGAAGCTTTCTTT	CASNTDSNTEAFF
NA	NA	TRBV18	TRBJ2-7	TGTGCCAGCTCCGCAGGCGCCCCACTGGACGAGCAGTACTTC	CASSAGAPLDEQYF
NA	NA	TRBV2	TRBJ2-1	TGTGCCAGCAGTGTAAGCAGGGGCGGCGGGAATGAGCAGTTCTTC	CASSVSRGGGNEQFF
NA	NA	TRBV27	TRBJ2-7	TGTGCCAGCAGTCCTCTCAGGGGAGGGGAGCAGTACTTC	CASSPLRGGEQYF
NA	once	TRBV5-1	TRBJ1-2	TGCGCCAGCAGCTTGGGGGCCAGCTATGGCTACACCTTC	CASSLGASYGYTF
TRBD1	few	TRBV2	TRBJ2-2	TGTGCCACCTTGGACAGGGAGTTCGGGGAGCTGTTTTTT	CATLDREFGELFF
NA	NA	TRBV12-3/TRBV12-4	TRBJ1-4	TGTGCCAGCAGCCCCCAACAGGGTGAGGAACTGTTTTTT	CASSPQQGEELFF
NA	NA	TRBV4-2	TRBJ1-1	TGTGCCAGCAGCCAATTAGACAGCATGAACACTGAAGCTTTCTTT	CASSQLDSMNTEAFF
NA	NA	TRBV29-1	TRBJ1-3	TGCAGCGTTGAAGATGGAAACACCATATATTTT	CSVEDGNTIYF
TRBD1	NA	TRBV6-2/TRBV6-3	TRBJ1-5	TGTGCCAGCAGCAGACCACAGGGGGCGGATCAGCCCCAGCATTTT	CASSRPQGADQPQHF
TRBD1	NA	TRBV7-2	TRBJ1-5	TGTGCCAGCAGCTTAGGGGTACAGGGGTATAGCAATCAGCCCCAGCATTTT	CASSLGVQGYSNQPQHF
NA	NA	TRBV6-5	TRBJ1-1	TGTGCCAGCAGTTATCAGACAGATAACACTGAAGCTTTCTTT	CASSYQTDNTEAFF
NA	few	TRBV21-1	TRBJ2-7	TGTGCCAGCAGCTACTGTTGGGGGGTGGCTACTTTCGAGCAGTACTTC	CASSYCWGVATFEQYF
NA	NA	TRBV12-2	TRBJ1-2	TGTGCAAGTCGCTTAGCGCCCGGAGGGTCTGGCTACACCTTC	CASRLAPGGSGYTF
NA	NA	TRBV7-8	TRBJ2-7	TGTGCCAGCAGCTTATCGAGAGGGTTTGCCTACGAGCAGTACTTC	CASSLSRGFAYEQYF
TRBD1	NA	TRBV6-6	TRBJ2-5	TGTGCCAGCAGTCGCGGGACAGGAACACAAGAGACCCAGTACTTC	CASSRGTGTQETQYF
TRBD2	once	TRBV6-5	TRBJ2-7	TGTGCCAGCAGTTACGGTAGTAAGCGGGAGGCCTACGAGCAGTACTTC	CASSYGSKREAYEQYF
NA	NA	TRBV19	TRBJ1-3	TGTGCCAGTAGTATCGGGCCGGGGAGAGCTGGAAACACCATATATTTT	CASSIGPGRAGNTIYF
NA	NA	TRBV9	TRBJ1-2	TGTGCCAGCAGCCTCTCCGGGACACACTATGGCTACACCTTC	CASSLSGTHYGYTF
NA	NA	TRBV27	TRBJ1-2	TGTGCCAGCAGTTTATCGTTTTCCGGGGGAACCTATGGCTACACCTTC	CASSLSFSGGTYGYTF
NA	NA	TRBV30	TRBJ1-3	TGTGCCTGGAGTTCCGGGGGCAGCTCTGGAAACACCATATATTTT	CAWSSGGSSGNTIYF
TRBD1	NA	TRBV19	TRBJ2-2	TGTGCCAGTAGTATAGAGGCGGACAGGGGGCGAGGATACACCGGGGAGCTGTTTTTT	CASSIEADRGRGYTGELFF
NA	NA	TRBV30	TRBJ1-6	TGTGCCTGGAGATCTAGGGGGGGGCTTTTCCCACCCCTCCACTTT	CAWRSRGGLFPPLHF
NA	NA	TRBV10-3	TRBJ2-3	TGTGCCATCAGGCAGAGCTTTAGCACAGATACGCAGTATTTT	CAIRQSFSTDTQYF